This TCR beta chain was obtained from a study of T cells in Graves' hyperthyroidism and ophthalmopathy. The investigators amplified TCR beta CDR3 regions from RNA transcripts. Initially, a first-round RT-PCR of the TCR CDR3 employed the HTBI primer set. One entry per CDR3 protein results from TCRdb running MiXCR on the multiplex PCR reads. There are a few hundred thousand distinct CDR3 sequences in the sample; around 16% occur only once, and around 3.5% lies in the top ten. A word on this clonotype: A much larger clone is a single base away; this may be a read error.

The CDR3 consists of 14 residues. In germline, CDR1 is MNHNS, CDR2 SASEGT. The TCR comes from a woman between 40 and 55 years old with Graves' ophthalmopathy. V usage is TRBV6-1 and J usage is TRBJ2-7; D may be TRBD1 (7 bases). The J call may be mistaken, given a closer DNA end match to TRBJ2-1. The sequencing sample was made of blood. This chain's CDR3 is CASSELAGGYEQFF. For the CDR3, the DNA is TGTGCCAGCAGTGAACTTGCAGGGGGGTACGAGCAGTTCTTC.